The source of this TCR beta chain is a study of blood T cells in healthy people across ages. Donors ranged from about 6 to 90 years old and were healthy Caucasians in Russia. Primed by a sample-barcoded 5' primer and a J-beta primer mix, a second PCR proceeded for about 6 to 12 cycles. TCRdb reprocessed the 5' RACE reads with MiXCR, giving one entry per CDR3 protein. The sample consists of over a million distinct CDR3 sequences, about 45% of them appearing once. Germline V lookup: CDR1 MDHEN, CDR2 SYDVKM. V was shortened by 5 bases and J by 4 bases, with 14 bases between the two germline ends. This CDR3 contains 14 residues. This clonotype was recorded a few times.

The TCR originated in a woman aged 18-29 years in good health. The specimen was blood. V is TRBV28 and J is TRBJ2-5; D may correspond to TRBD1 or TRBD2 (5 bases each). The CDR3 here is CASSLIGAGETQYF. In DNA form, the CDR3 reads TGTGCCAGCAGTCTAATAGGGGCGGGAGAGACCCAGTACTTC.